The source of this TCR beta chain is a study of T cell repertoires in cytomegalovirus infection. Background on the study: Alongside well-studied HLA-B-restricted CMV epitopes, recently identified HLA-C-restricted CMV epitopes were also used. Public TCR beta signatures were indicative of both CMV infection and a matching HLA type. Notes on the study in general: Clonotypes of TCR beta that were HLA-C-restricted and CMV-specific dominated the ex vivo response.

This CDR3 is 14 amino acids long. Trimming shortened V by 5 bases and J by 4 bases, and 15 bases separated the two germline ends. Germline CDR1 is SGHTA and CDR2 is FQGNSA. This clonotype came up a few times. Its antigen is undetermined. TCRdb itself ran the reads through MiXCR, one entry per CDR3 protein. The sample has 150,000 to 200,000 distinct CDR3 sequences, about 20% seen once. This specimen consisted of CD8+ T cells from cultured PBMCs, obtained from culture after CMV antigen stimulation. The source is a human donor in good health (CMV status not recorded). Some clones in this sample may be carry-over from other donors' samples. This chain uses TRBV7-2 with TRBJ2-7, with D perhaps given as TRBD1 or TRBD2 (5 bases each). CDR3 in DNA: TGTGCCAGCAGCCCTCCCGGTTGGGGGTACGAGCAGTACTTC. It codes for CASSPPGWGYEQYF.